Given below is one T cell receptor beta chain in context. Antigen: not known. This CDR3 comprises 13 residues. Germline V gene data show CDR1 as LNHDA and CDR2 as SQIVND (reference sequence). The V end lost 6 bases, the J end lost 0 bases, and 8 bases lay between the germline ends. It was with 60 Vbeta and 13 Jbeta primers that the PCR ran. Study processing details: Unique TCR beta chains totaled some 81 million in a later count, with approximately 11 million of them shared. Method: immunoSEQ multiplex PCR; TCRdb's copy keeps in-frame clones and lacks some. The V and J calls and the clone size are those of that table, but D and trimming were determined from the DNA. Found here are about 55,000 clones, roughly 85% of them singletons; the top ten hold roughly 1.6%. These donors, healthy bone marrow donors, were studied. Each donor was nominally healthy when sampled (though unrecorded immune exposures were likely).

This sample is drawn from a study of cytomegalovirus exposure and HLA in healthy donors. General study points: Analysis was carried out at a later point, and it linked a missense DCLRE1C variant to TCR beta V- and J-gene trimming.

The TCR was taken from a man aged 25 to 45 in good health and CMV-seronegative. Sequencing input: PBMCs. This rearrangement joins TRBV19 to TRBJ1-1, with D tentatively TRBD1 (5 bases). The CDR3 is CASRRQMNTEAFF. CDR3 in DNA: TGTGCCAGTAGGAGACAGATGAACACTGAAGCTTTCTTT.